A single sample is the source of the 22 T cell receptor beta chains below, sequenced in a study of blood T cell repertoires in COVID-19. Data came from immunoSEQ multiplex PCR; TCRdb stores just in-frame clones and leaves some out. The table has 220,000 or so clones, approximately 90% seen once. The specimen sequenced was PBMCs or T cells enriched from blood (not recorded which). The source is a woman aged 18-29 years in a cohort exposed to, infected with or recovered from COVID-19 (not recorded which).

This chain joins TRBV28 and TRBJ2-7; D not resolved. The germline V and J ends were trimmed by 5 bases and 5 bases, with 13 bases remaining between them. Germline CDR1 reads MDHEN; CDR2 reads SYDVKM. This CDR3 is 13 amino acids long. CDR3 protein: CASSTGLVDEQYF. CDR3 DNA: TGTGCCAGCAGTACGGGTCTAGTGGACGAGCAGTACTTC.

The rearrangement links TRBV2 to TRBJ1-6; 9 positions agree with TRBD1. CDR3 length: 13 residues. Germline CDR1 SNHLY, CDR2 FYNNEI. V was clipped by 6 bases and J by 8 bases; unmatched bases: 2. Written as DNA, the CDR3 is TGTGCCAGCAGGAGGACAGGGGATTCACCCCTCCACTTT. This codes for CASRRTGDSPLHF.

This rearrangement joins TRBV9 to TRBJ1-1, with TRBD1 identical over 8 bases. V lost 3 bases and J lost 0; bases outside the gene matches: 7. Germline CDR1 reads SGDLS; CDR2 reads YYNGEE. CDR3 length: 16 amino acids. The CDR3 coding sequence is TGTGCCAGCAGCGAGAGGACAGGGTGGGTGAACACTGAAGCTTTCTTT. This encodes CASSERTGWVNTEAFF.

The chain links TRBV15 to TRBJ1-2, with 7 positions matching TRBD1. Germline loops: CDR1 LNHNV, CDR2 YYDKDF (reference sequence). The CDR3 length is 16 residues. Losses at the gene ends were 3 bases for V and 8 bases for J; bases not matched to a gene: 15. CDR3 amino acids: CATSRDSGGGGYGYTF. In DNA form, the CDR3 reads TGTGCCACCAGCAGGGACTCAGGAGGGGGCGGTTACGGCTACACCTTC.

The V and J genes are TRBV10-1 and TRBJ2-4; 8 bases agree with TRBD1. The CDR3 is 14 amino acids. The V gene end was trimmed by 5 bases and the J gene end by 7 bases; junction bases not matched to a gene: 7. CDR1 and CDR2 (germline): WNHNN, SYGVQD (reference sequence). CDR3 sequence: CASSIQGGGNIQYF. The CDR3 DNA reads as TGCGCCAGCAGTATACAGGGGGGTGGGAACATTCAGTACTTC.

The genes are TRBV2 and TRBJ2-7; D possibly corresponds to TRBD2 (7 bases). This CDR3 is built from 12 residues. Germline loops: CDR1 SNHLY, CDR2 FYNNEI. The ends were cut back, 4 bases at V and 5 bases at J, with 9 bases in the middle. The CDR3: CASSGGGHEQYF. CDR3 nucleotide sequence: TGTGCCAGCAGTGGGGGGGGCCACGAGCAGTACTTC.

CDR3 in DNA: TGTGCCAGCAGCTTGGAAGGACAGGAGCCAACAATATACAATGAGCAGTTCTTC. Protein product: CASSLEGQEPTIYNEQFF. This chain uses TRBV5-5 with TRBJ2-1; TRBD1 agrees at 7 bases. Germline V lookup: CDR1 SGHKS, CDR2 YYEKEE (reference sequence). V shed 0 bases, J shed 4 bases, and the junction held 13 bases outside the gene matches. This CDR3 is built from 18 residues.

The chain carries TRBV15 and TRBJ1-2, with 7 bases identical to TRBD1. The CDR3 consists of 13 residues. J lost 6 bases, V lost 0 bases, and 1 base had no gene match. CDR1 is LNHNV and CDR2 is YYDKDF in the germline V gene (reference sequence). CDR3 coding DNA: TGTGCCACCAGCAGAGAAGACAGGGATGGCTACACCTTC. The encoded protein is CATSREDRDGYTF.

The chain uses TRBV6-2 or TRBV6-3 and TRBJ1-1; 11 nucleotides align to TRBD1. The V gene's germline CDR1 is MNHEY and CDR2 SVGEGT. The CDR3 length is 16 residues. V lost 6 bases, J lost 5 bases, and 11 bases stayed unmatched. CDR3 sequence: CASSPAPGQGGTEAFF. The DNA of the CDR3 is TGTGCCAGCAGCCCTGCCCCGGGACAGGGGGGGACTGAAGCTTTCTTT.

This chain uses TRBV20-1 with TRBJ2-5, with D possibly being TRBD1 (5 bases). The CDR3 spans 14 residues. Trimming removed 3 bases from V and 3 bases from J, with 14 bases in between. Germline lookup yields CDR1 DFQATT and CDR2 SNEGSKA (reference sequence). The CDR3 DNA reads TGCAGTGCTAGTCGTCCCTTAGGGGAAGAGACCCAGTACTTC. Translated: CSASRPLGEETQYF.

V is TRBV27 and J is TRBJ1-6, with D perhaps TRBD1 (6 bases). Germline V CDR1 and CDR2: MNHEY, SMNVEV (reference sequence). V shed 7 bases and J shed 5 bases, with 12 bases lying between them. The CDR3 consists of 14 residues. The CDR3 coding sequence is TGTGCCAGCAATACAGGGATAGATAATTCACCCCTCCACTTT. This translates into CASNTGIDNSPLHF.

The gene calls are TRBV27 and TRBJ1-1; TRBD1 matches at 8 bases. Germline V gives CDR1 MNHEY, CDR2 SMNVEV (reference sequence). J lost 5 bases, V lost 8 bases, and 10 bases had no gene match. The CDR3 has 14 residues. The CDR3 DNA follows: TGTGCCAGCCGGGGGACAGGTCTTAAGACTGAAGCTTTCTTT. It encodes CASRGTGLKTEAFF.

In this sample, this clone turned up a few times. The CDR3 spells CASSLEQSSSYEQYF. The CDR3 DNA sequence: TGTGCCAGCAGCTTAGAACAGTCTTCCTCCTACGAGCAGTACTTC. The chain carries TRBV11-3 and TRBJ2-7; D remains ambiguous. Germline CDR1 SGHNT, CDR2 YENEEA. The V end lost 0 bases, the J end lost 0 bases, and 9 bases lay between the germline ends. The length of the CDR3 is 15 residues.

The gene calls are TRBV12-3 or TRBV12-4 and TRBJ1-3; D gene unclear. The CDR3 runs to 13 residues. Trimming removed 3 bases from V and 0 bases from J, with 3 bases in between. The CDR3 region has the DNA TGTGCCAGCAGTTTCCTCTCTGGAAACACCATATATTTT. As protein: CASSFLSGNTIYF.

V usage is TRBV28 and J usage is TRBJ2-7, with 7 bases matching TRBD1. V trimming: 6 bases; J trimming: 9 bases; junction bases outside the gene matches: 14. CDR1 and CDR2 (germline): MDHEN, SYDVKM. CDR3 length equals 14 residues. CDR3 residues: CASSSGTAYPWQYF. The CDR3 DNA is TGTGCCAGCAGCTCCGGGACAGCGTACCCCTGGCAGTACTTC.

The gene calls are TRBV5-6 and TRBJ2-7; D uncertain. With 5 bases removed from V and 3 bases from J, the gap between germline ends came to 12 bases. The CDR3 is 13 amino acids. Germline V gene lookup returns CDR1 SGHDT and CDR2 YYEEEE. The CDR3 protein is CASRTAQSYEQYF. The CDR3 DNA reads TGTGCCAGCAGAACGGCACAGAGCTACGAGCAGTACTTC.

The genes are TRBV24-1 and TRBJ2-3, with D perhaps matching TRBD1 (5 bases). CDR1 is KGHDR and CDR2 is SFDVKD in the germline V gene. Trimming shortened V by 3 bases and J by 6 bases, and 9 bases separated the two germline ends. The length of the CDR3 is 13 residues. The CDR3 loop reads CATSDNYRDTQYF. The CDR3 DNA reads TGTGCCACCAGTGATAATTACAGGGATACGCAGTATTTT.

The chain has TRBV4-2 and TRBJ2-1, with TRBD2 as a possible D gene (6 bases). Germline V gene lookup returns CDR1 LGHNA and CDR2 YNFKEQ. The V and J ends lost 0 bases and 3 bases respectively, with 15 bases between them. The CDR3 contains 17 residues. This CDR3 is CASSQEGNGGIYNEQFF. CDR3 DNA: TGTGCCAGCAGCCAAGAAGGGAACGGGGGAATCTACAATGAGCAGTTCTTC.

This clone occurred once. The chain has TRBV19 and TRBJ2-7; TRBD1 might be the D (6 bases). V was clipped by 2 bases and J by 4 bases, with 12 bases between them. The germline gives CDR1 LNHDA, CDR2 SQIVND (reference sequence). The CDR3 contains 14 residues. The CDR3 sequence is CASSILLGQYEQYF. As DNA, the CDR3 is TGTGCCAGTAGTATACTCCTTGGACAGTACGAGCAGTACTTC.

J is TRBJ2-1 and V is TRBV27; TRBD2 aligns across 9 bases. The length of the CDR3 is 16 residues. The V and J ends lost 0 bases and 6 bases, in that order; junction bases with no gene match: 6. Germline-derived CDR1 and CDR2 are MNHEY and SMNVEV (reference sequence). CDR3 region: CASSLSPGLAVNEQFF. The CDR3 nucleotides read TGTGCCAGCAGTTTATCACCGGGACTAGCAGTCAATGAGCAGTTCTTC.

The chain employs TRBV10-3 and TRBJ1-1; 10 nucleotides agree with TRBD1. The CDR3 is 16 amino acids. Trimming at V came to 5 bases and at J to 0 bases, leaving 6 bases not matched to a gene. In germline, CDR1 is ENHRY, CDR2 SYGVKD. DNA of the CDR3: TGTGCCATCAGTACCGGGACAGGGGCCGTGAACACTGAAGCTTTCTTT. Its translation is CAISTGTGAVNTEAFF.

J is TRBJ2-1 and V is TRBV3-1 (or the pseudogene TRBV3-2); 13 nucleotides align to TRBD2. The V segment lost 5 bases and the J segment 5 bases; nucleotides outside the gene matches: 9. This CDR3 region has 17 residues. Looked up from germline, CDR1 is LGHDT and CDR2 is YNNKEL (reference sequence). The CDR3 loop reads CASSYTGLAGTHNEQFF. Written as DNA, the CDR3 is TGTGCCAGCAGCTACACGGGACTAGCGGGGACCCACAATGAGCAGTTCTTC.